A single T cell receptor beta chain is shown here with its context. The antigen is not known. Produced via immunoSEQ multiplex PCR; TCRdb's table is partial and in-frame only. The sample carries tens of thousands of clones, around 93% recorded once. These data belong to a study of OX40 agonist ivuxolimab in advanced cancers. Whole-study context: The study gave patients intravenous ivuxolimab at 0.01 to 10 mg/kg every 2 weeks. The dose-escalation group included hepatocellular carcinoma, melanoma, renal cell carcinoma and head and neck cancer. General study points: Normalized T-cell clonal expansion was also low in some nonresponders. Both CD4+ and CD8+ T cell populations in blood had undergone clonal expansion by week 6 at 0.1 to 3.0 mg/kg.

The CDR3 is 13 residues long. Germline V lookup: CDR1 SQVTM, CDR2 ANQGSEA. With V trimmed by 6 bases and J by 4 bases, 4 bases remained unmatched. The sequenced sample was CD4+ or CD8+ T cells sorted from blood, obtained in a trial of the OX40 agonist ivuxolimab. This chain joins TRBV29-1 and TRBJ1-2; 11 nucleotides line up with TRBD1. This TCR was sampled from an adult with an advanced solid tumor such as melanoma, head and neck, liver or kidney cancer. The CDR3 bases are TGCAGCGTGGACAGGGGGCTAAGCTATGGCTACACCTTC. Its protein is CSVDRGLSYGYTF. The variable domain in full, with the rest retrieved from reference TRBV29-1 and TRBJ1-2, is SAVISQKPSRDICQRGTSLTIQCQVDSQVTMMFWYRQQPGQSLTLIATANQGSEATYESGFVIDKFPISRPNLTFSTLTVSNMSPEDSSIYLCSVDRGLSYGYTFGSGTRLTVV.